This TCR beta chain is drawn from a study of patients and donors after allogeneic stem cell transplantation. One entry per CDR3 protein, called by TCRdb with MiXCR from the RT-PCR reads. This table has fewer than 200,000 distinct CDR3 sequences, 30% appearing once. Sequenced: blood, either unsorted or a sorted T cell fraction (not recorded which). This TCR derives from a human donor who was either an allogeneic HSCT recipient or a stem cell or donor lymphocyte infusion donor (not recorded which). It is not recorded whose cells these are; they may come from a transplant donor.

CDR3 amino acids: CSARETGINYGYTF. In DNA, the CDR3 is TGCAGTGCTAGAGAGACAGGAATTAACTATGGCTACACCTTC. The chain employs TRBV20-1 and TRBJ1-2; D possibly corresponds to TRBD1 (6 bases). V was shortened by 0 bases and J by 1 base, with 9 bases between the two germline ends. CDR3 length equals 14 residues. Germline V gene data show CDR1 as DFQATT and CDR2 as SNEGSKA (reference sequence).